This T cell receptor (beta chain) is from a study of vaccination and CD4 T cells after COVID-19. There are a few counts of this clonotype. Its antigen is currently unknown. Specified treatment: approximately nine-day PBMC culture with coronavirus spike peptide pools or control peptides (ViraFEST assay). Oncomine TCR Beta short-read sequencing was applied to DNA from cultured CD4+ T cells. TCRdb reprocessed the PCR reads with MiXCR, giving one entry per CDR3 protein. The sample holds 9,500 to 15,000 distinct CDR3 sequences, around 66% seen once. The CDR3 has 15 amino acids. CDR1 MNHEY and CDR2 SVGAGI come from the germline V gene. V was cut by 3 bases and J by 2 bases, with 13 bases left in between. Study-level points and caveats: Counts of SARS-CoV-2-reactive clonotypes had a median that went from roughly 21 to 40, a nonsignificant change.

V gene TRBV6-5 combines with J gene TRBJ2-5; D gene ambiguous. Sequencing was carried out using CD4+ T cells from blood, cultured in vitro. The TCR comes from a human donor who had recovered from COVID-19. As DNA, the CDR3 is TGTGCCAGCAGTTATGGACGGATTTCTCAAGAGACCCAGTACTTC. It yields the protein CASSYGRISQETQYF.